Below, one TCR beta chain is given with its context. The antigen remains undetermined. Trimming left V 1 base short and J 4 bases short, with 11 bases between. This CDR3 is built from 15 residues. Germline loops: CDR1 SEHNR, CDR2 FQNEAQ (reference sequence). The assay was immunoSEQ multiplex PCR, and TCRdb's table has in-frame clones only and misses some. The table lists approximately 210,000 clones, around three quarters of them singletons. The sample belongs to a study of cytotoxic CD8 clonotypes in ibrutinib-treated CLL. For the study at large: Once patients had received a median approximately twelve months of treatment, range 6 to 36, response samples were obtained. General observations from the study: Clonality, elevated at ibrutinib response, dropped back toward baseline at progression. Clonality was higher at baseline than in age-matched healthy donors and tracked circulating CD8+ T-cell counts.

This specimen consisted of PBMCs, obtained after 24 months of ibrutinib treatment. The chain has TRBV7-9 and TRBJ2-1; the D gene is possibly TRBD1 (6 bases). This sequence originates from a human donor with chronic lymphocytic leukemia. The CDR3 loop reads CASSLGGQRYNEQFF. DNA for the CDR3: TGTGCCAGCAGCTTAGGGGGACAAAGATACAATGAGCAGTTCTTC.